These T cell receptor beta chains were read from a single sample in a study of blood T cell repertoires in COVID-19. Method: immunoSEQ multiplex PCR; TCRdb's copy keeps in-frame clones and lacks some. The sample lists about 270,000 clones; about 87% were seen once. The sample consisted of PBMCs or T cells enriched from blood (not recorded which). Receptors originate from a woman aged 45-65 years who had recovered from COVID-19. The CDR3 runs from the conserved cysteine through the conserved F or W. Fields, in order: D gene, J gene, V gene, CDR3 protein. D genes are given only for firm matches.

NA	TRBJ1-2	TRBV6-5	CASSYSQGRVYGYTF
NA	TRBJ2-2	TRBV11-3	CASSLYSNTGELFF
TRBD1	TRBJ1-2	TRBV29-1	CSVVNRGLALGYTF
NA	TRBJ2-1	TRBV30	CAWSDSLYSPSSYNEQFF
TRBD1	TRBJ2-5	TRBV28	CASSFPGQVQETQYF
NA	TRBJ2-7	TRBV15	CATSRGDNLYEQYF
NA	TRBJ1-1	TRBV7-3	CASSSQTGLMNTEAFF
TRBD1	TRBJ1-4	TRBV6-5	CASTWDRDEKLFF
NA	TRBJ2-7	TRBV10-1	CASSEYGSRSYEQYF
NA	TRBJ1-6	TRBV30	CAWSVRNLNSPLHF
TRBD2	TRBJ2-7	TRBV28	CASSPTSGRPPGSAYEQYF
NA	TRBJ1-5	TRBV3-1/TRBV3-2	CASSRGNSNQPQHF
TRBD1	TRBJ2-2	TRBV28	CASSVSGTGITGELFF
NA	TRBJ2-1	TRBV3-1/TRBV3-2	CASSQGSSVRDEQFF
NA	TRBJ2-7	TRBV6-5	CASLHLVGVGHEQYF
NA	TRBJ1-3	TRBV7-9	CASSEQGNTIYF
TRBD2	TRBJ2-1	TRBV7-9	CASSPGGLQTNEQFF
TRBD1	TRBJ1-2	TRBV4-2	CASSQEGTAPNYGYTF
NA	TRBJ1-5	TRBV6-1	CASSELTVSFRSNQPQHF
NA	TRBJ1-1	TRBV7-3	CASSLQGNTEAFF
TRBD1	TRBJ1-4	TRBV4-1	CASSQETGLNEKLFF
NA	TRBJ1-4	TRBV4-3	CASSQGGGGREKLFF
TRBD1	TRBJ1-6	TRBV2	CASSVGQGLRNSPLHF
TRBD2	TRBJ2-7	TRBV5-4	CASRYSGSYEQYF
NA	TRBJ1-6	TRBV7-9	CASSKVSGGSYNSPLHF
TRBD1	TRBJ1-1	TRBV28	CASSPGGGTEAFF
NA	TRBJ2-3	TRBV11-2	CASSSSTDTQYF
NA	TRBJ2-1	TRBV11-3	CASSDIRGSYNEQFF